This T cell receptor beta chain comes out of a study of identical twins. Regarding the study as a whole: Out-of-frame alpha sequences that twins shared showed excess low generation probability.

This clonotype turned up a few times. Its specificity is not known. An end of the junction differs from the germline gene, which may be a read error. TCRdb re-called the 5' RACE reads with MiXCR, one entry per CDR3 protein. Found here are 450,000 or so distinct CDR3 sequences, about a fifth of them singletons; the top ten hold 12%. Germline V CDR1 and CDR2: SGHAT, FQNNGV. This CDR3 has 11 residues. This TCR was sampled from a man aged 50 to 60 in good health. What was sequenced was naive T cells sorted from blood. V usage is TRBV11-2 and J usage is TRBJ2-7, with D unresolved. The CDR3 spells CASTQSSEQYF. The CDR3 nucleotides are TGTGCCAGCACGCAGTCCTCCGAGCAGTACTTC.